Presented here are 5 T cell receptor beta chains from one specimen sequenced in a study of CD8+ T cells in alopecia areata. Extraction and reverse transcription of RNA yielded cDNA as the sequencing template. The repertoire was sequenced with immunoSEQ multiplex PCR; TCRdb's copy has only in-frame clones and lacks some. Among approximately 160,000 clones listed, less than 80% were seen once. As to treatment: oral pan-JAK inhibitor, 5-10 mg twice daily. The material was CD4+ T cells sorted from blood, obtained at week 24, from a patient treated with tofacitinib. The receptors shown here come from a human donor with alopecia areata.

The chain uses TRBV2 and TRBJ2-1, with 12 nucleotides matching TRBD1. V was clipped by 6 bases and J by 6 bases; unmatched bases: 6. CDR3 length equals 15 residues. Per germline, CDR1 SNHLY and CDR2 FYNNEI. CDR3 region: CASSIMGQGANEQFF. The CDR3 region has the DNA TGTGCCAGCAGCATAATGGGACAGGGGGCCAATGAGCAGTTCTTC.

This clone has a single count. V and J are TRBV21-1 and TRBJ2-1; TRBD2 was called by the table and not checked on the DNA. TRBV21-1 is reported as a pseudogene. This CDR3 has 14 residues. The CDR3 nucleotides are TGTGCCAGCAGTATTTGCGGGGTCTACAATGAGCAGTTCTTC. This translates into CASSICGVYNEQFF.

This chain links TRBV6-1 with TRBJ1-1, with a tentative D call TRBD1 (5 bases). The CDR3 has 12 amino acids. V was trimmed by 6 bases and J by 8 bases, leaving 13 bases between them. In germline, CDR1 is MNHNS, CDR2 SASEGT. The CDR3 sequence is CASSLFEGEAFF. The CDR3, as DNA: TGTGCCAGCAGCCTATTTGAGGGGGAAGCTTTCTTT.

The chain combines TRBV18 with TRBJ2-7, with D unresolved. V gave up 1 base and J gave up 0 bases, with 10 bases separating them. The CDR3 spans 15 residues. CDR1 and CDR2 (germline): KGHSH, LQKENI. Here the CDR3 reads CASSPLSEASYEQYF. DNA for the CDR3: TGTGCCAGCTCACCACTATCAGAGGCCTCCTACGAGCAGTACTTC.

The chain has TRBV25-1 and TRBJ2-5; D is perhaps TRBD2 (6 bases). The CDR3 runs 16 residues. Germline CDR1 is MGHDK and CDR2 is SYGVNS. V was cut by 0 bases and J by 5 bases, with 16 bases left in between. The CDR3 reads CASSEYRGQRAETQYF. As DNA, the CDR3 is TGTGCCAGCAGTGAATATCGCGGGCAGCGGGCGGAGACCCAGTACTTC.